The clone carrying this T cell receptor beta chain appeared a few times. The germline CDR1 and CDR2 sequences are SEHNR and FQNEAQ (reference sequence). V lost 3 bases to trimming and J lost 2 bases, with 2 bases between them. The CDR3 is 11 residues long. Measured with immunoSEQ multiplex PCR; TCRdb has only the in-frame clones, and not every one. Among 490,000 or so clones listed, roughly 90% were seen once. This sample is part of a study of blood T cell repertoires in COVID-19. The sequencing input was PBMCs or T cells enriched from blood (not recorded which). The receptor was derived from a woman between 40 and 50 years old who had recovered from COVID-19. The J gene is TRBJ2-7, the V gene TRBV7-9, with D uncertain. The CDR3 nucleotides read TGTGCCAGCAGCTTCACCTACGAGCAGTACTTC. This translates into CASSFTYEQYF.